These 26 T cell receptor beta chains were sequenced from one sample in a study of blood T cell repertoires in COVID-19. TCRdb's copy holds only in-frame clones and misses some; the assay was immunoSEQ multiplex PCR. Of tens of thousands of clones listed, roughly nine tenths are singletons. The sequenced sample consisted of peripheral blood. The receptors originated from a woman at least 80 years old with active or convalescent COVID-19.

This clone was counted once. The chain joins TRBV24-1 to TRBJ2-1, with 11 bases matching TRBD1. CDR1 is KGHDR, CDR2 SFDVKD, per germline. The V gene end was trimmed by 2 bases and the J gene end by 7 bases; junction bases not matched to a gene: 6. The CDR3 is 16 residues long. The CDR3 bases are TGTGCCACCAGTGATTGGGGGACAGGGGGTAGGAATGAGCAGTTCTTC. Translating gives CATSDWGTGGRNEQFF.

The J gene is TRBJ1-4, the V gene TRBV28; no clear D gene. Germline CDR1 MDHEN, CDR2 SYDVKM. The CDR3 spans 12 residues. V was pared by 6 bases and J by 13 bases, with 15 bases between. The CDR3 here is CASRSGPGVLFF. The CDR3 DNA follows: TGTGCCAGCAGGTCGGGCCCGGGAGTACTGTTTTTT.

This chain links TRBV6-1 with TRBJ1-1; D is perhaps TRBD1 (5 bases). The length of the CDR3 is 15 residues. Germline CDR1 is MNHNS and CDR2 is SASEGT. V was cut by 3 bases and J by 7 bases, with 18 bases left in between. CDR3 sequence (DNA): TGTGCCAGCAGTGACCCCAGGGAGGGTTACAGTGAAGCTTTCTTT. It yields the protein CASSDPREGYSEAFF.

The chain has TRBV19 and TRBJ2-5, with 13 bases matching TRBD2. This CDR3 contains 16 residues. Germline values: CDR1 LNHDA, CDR2 SQIVND (reference sequence). The V segment lost 3 bases and the J segment 2 bases; nucleotides outside the gene matches: 3. This CDR3 is CASSMRTSGGQETQYF. DNA for the CDR3: TGTGCCAGTAGTATGAGGACTAGCGGGGGACAAGAGACCCAGTACTTC.

The chain uses TRBV3-1 (or the pseudogene TRBV3-2) and TRBJ2-3, with TRBD2 as a possible D gene (5 bases). Germline V lookup: CDR1 LGHDT, CDR2 YNNKEL (reference sequence). This CDR3 spans 16 amino acids. The ends were cut back, 0 bases at V and 3 bases at J, with 13 bases in the middle. The CDR3 nucleotides read TGTGCCAGCAGCCAAGATCTAGCAAGGACGACAGATACGCAGTATTTT. Protein product: CASSQDLARTTDTQYF.

This chain connects TRBV15 to TRBJ1-2; perhaps TRBD1 as D (6 bases). The CDR3 sequence is 14 residues long. The V end lost 1 base, the J end lost 2 bases, and 8 bases lay between the germline ends. The germline V gene encodes CDR1 LNHNV and CDR2 YYDKDF (reference sequence). The CDR3 DNA is TGTGCCACCAGCAGAGTCAGGGGAAACTATGGCTACACCTTC. Translated, it gives CATSRVRGNYGYTF.

The chain is built from TRBV4-1 and TRBJ2-1; D gene ambiguous. Germline CDR1 MGHRA, CDR2 YSYEKL. Trimming pared 0 bases from V and 2 bases from J, leaving 5 bases between. This CDR3 contains 14 residues. Here the CDR3 reads CASSQDDTYNEQFF. The CDR3 DNA sequence: TGCGCCAGCAGCCAAGACGACACCTACAATGAGCAGTTCTTC.

The chain carries TRBV5-4 and TRBJ1-4, with D perhaps TRBD1 (6 bases). There are 15 residues in the CDR3. Trimming removed 5 bases at V and 0 bases at J, with 11 bases between. CDR1 and CDR2 (germline): SGHNT, YYREEE (reference sequence). The CDR3 DNA follows: TGTGCCAGCAGTCTGACAGGTTCAACTAATGAAAAACTGTTTTTT. Its protein product is CASSLTGSTNEKLFF.

This clone was detected a few times. This chain joins TRBV27 and TRBJ2-7; TRBD2 agrees at 8 bases. Per germline, CDR1 MNHEY and CDR2 SMNVEV (reference sequence). The CDR3 is 12 residues long. The J segment lost 3 bases and the V segment lost 6 bases, leaving 1 base of the junction unmatched. The CDR3 sequence: CASRGLVYEQYF. The CDR3 coding sequence is TGTGCCAGCAGGGGACTAGTCTACGAGCAGTACTTC.

This chain links TRBV12-3 or TRBV12-4 with TRBJ2-7; D is uncertain. The V end was cut by 7 bases, the J end by 1 base, with 5 bases between. The length of the CDR3 is 11 residues. This CDR3 is CASTSSYEQYF. The CDR3 region has the DNA TGTGCCAGCACCTCGTCCTACGAGCAGTACTTC.

This sequence joins TRBV5-8 and TRBJ1-1, with TRBD1 matching 7 bases. Germline CDR1 reads SGHTS; CDR2 reads YDEGEE. The V gene end was trimmed by 2 bases and the J gene end by 1 base; junction bases not matched to a gene: 8. This CDR3 contains 16 residues. The CDR3 DNA follows: TGTGCCAGCAGCTTTCTCGTGGGGACAGCGAACACTGAAGCTTTCTTT. Its translation is CASSFLVGTANTEAFF.

The chain links TRBV6-6 to TRBJ2-7; the D is unclear. Trimming took 5 bases from V and 2 from J, leaving 16 bases between them. The CDR3 consists of 15 residues. CDR1 MNHNY and CDR2 SVGAGI come from the germline V gene (reference sequence). CDR3 sequence reads: CASSTRAWWPYEQYF. The CDR3, as DNA: TGTGCCAGCAGTACCCGAGCGTGGTGGCCCTACGAGCAGTACTTC.

The chain uses TRBV2 and TRBJ1-1, with TRBD1 matching 11 bases. CDR3 length equals 13 residues. Germline CDR1 and CDR2: SNHLY and FYNNEI. V lost 6 bases and J lost 5; bases outside the gene matches: 2. The CDR3 coding sequence is TGTGCCAGCAGGGGACAGGGGGGAACTGAAGCTTTCTTT. Protein sequence: CASRGQGGTEAFF.

Notes on this clone: Other nucleotide sequences from this sample produce the same CDR3. The chain recombines TRBV5-1 with TRBJ2-7; TRBD1 matches 7 bases. This CDR3 is built from 14 residues. Losses at the gene ends were 0 bases for V and 2 bases for J; bases not matched to a gene: 2. The germline V gene encodes CDR1 SGHRS and CDR2 YFSETQ. This CDR3 is CASSLVQGPYEQYF. The CDR3 coding sequence is TGCGCCAGCAGCTTGGTACAGGGGCCCTACGAGCAGTACTTC.

The chain employs TRBV5-1 and TRBJ2-5, with D unclear. Germline-derived CDR1 and CDR2 are SGHRS and YFSETQ. Between the trimmed V and J ends, which lost 4 bases and 1 base, there was a span of 14 bases. The CDR3 sequence is 15 residues long. The chain's CDR3 is CASSVNGLPQETQYF. In DNA, the CDR3 is TGCGCCAGCAGCGTGAACGGGTTACCCCAAGAGACCCAGTACTTC.

This chain connects TRBV5-1 to TRBJ1-2; D is ambiguous. The CDR3 length is 12 residues. Germline CDR1 is SGHRS and CDR2 is YFSETQ. Trimming stripped 0 bases from V and 6 bases from J, with 6 bases between. The CDR3 is CASSLVGDGYTF. CDR3 DNA: TGCGCCAGCAGCTTGGTTGGAGATGGCTACACCTTC. The variable domain in full, completed from reference TRBV5-1 and TRBJ1-2, reads KAGVTQTPRYLIKTRGQQVTLSCSPISGHRSVSWYQQTPGQGLQFLFEYFSETQRNKGNFPGRFSGRQFSNSRSEMNVSTLELGDSALYLCASSLVGDGYTFGSGTRLTVV.

This clone has only a few counts. The CDR3 region is CASSTAGNYGYTF. The DNA of the CDR3 is TGTGCCAGCAGTACGGCAGGGAACTATGGCTACACCTTC. The chain is built from TRBV2 and TRBJ1-2, with a tentative D call TRBD1 (5 bases). Germline V CDR1 and CDR2: SNHLY, FYNNEI. The CDR3 contains 13 residues. Trimming took off 5 bases at V and 2 bases at J, with 9 bases between the two ends.

The V call is TRBV7-2, the J call TRBJ2-3; D gene unclear. The CDR3 is made up of 13 amino acids. The germline V and J ends were trimmed by 0 bases and 5 bases, with 6 bases remaining between them. Germline V gene sequence: CDR1 SGHTA, CDR2 FQGNSA. CDR3 bases: TGTGCCAGCAGCTTAGCGCCAGTAGATACGCAGTATTTT. This sequence encodes CASSLAPVDTQYF.

The table lists this clone with a count of one. V is TRBV3-1 (or the pseudogene TRBV3-2) and J is TRBJ2-2, with 8 bases aligning to TRBD2. V shed 4 bases and J 0 bases; nucleotides not matched to a gene: 4. The CDR3 runs to 16 residues. CDR1 is LGHDT, CDR2 YNNKEL, per germline (reference sequence). The CDR3 is CASSLAGGPNTGELFF. As DNA, the CDR3 is TGTGCCAGCAGCCTTGCGGGGGGTCCGAACACCGGGGAGCTGTTTTTT.

The chain is built from TRBV5-1 and TRBJ1-1, with 8 bases lining up with TRBD1. This CDR3 contains 15 residues. The germline CDR1 and CDR2 sequences are SGHRS and YFSETQ. V lost 4 bases, J lost 1 base, and 6 bases stayed unmatched. The CDR3 region is CASSTTGGTNTEAFF. The CDR3 nucleotides read TGCGCCAGCAGCACCACAGGGGGGACGAACACTGAAGCTTTCTTT.

The J gene is TRBJ2-2, the V gene TRBV11-1, with a weak D call TRBD1 (6 bases). The V gene lost 5 bases and the J gene lost 4 bases, with 14 bases spanning the gap. This CDR3 spans 15 amino acids. CDR1 and CDR2 from the germline V gene are SGHAT and FQDESV (reference sequence). Here the CDR3 DNA reads TGTGCCAGCAGCCCGGACAGAAGGGCCACCGGGGAGCTGTTTTTT. Protein: CASSPDRRATGELFF. The full variable domain, rest sourced from reference TRBV11-1 and TRBJ2-2, is EAEVAQSPRYKITEKSQAVAFWCDPISGHATLYWYRQILGQGPELLVQFQDESVVDDSQLPKDRFSAERLKGVDSTLKIQPAELGDSAMYLCASSPDRRATGELFFGEGSRLTVL.

V and J are TRBV4-1 and TRBJ1-3; 7 bases are a match to TRBD1. After removal of 4 bases from V and 4 bases from J, the junction contained 7 bases not matched to a gene. This CDR3 region has 15 residues. Germline V CDR1 and CDR2: MGHRA, YSYEKL. The chain's CDR3 is CASSPMTGSGNTIYF. CDR3 bases: TGCGCCAGCAGCCCAATGACAGGGTCAGGAAACACCATATATTTT.

The rearrangement uses TRBV18 and TRBJ2-7; the match to TRBD1 covers 9 bases. Germline trimming cut 3 bases from V and 4 bases from J; bases unmatched to any gene: 7. The CDR3 sequence is 15 residues long. In germline, CDR1 is KGHSH, CDR2 LQKENI. The chain's CDR3 is CASSPSTGGEYEQYF. The CDR3 bases are TGTGCCAGCTCACCGTCGACAGGGGGGGAGTACGAGCAGTACTTC.

There are a few counts of this clone. The chain is built from TRBV28 and TRBJ1-6; TRBD1 is a possible D gene (6 bases). CDR3 length: 15 residues. Trimming left V 5 bases short and J 7 bases short, with 15 bases between. Germline V lookup: CDR1 MDHEN, CDR2 SYDVKM. DNA of the CDR3: TGTGCCAGCAGTGGGGCGCGGGGGCAGAATTCACCCCTCCACTTT. Protein sequence: CASSGARGQNSPLHF. Together with reference TRBV28 and TRBJ1-6, the CDR3 gives the full variable domain: DVKVTQSSRYLVKRTGEKVFLECVQDMDHENMFWYRQDPGLGLRLIYFSYDVKMKEKGDIPEGYSVSREKKERFSLILESASTNQTSMYLCASSGARGQNSPLHFGNGTRLTVT.

The genes are TRBV15 and TRBJ2-2, with a tentative D call TRBD1 (5 bases). V dropped 2 bases and J dropped 2 bases, with 12 bases sitting between them. CDR1 and CDR2 from the germline V gene are LNHNV and YYDKDF (reference sequence). This CDR3 comprises 16 residues. CDR3 sequence (DNA): TGTGCCACCAGCAGAACAGGACGAGCAAACACCGGGGAGCTGTTTTTT. It encodes CATSRTGRANTGELFF.

The chain joins TRBV18 to TRBJ2-7; 7 bases line up with TRBD2. The CDR3 has 15 amino acids. With 6 bases clipped from V and 0 bases from J, the junction kept 8 bases outside the gene matches. Germline V gene lookup returns CDR1 KGHSH and CDR2 LQKENI. The CDR3: CASSPTGGSSYEQYF. In DNA form, the CDR3 reads TGTGCCAGCTCCCCGACCGGGGGGAGCTCCTACGAGCAGTACTTC.